A single T cell receptor beta chain is shown here with its context. Its antigen is not known. Primers included in the PCR were 60 Vbeta and 13 Jbeta primers. Sequencing was performed with immunoSEQ multiplex PCR; in TCRdb, only in-frame clones are kept and a portion is missing. This sample yields around 150,000 clones, of which 80% to 90% are seen a single time; about 2% belongs to the top ten. This entry belongs to a study of cytomegalovirus exposure and HLA in healthy donors. Notes on the study in general: Per a later analysis, HLA-associated TCR beta chains showed more clonal expansion than other, equally common TCR beta chains.

The sequence derives from a young man in good health and CMV-seropositive. The specimen sequenced was PBMCs.

The CDR3 nucleotides are TGTGCCAGCAGCCCCTCACCTCGACAGGACGGGGAGCTGTTTTTT. Its translation: CASSPSPRQDGELFF. The genes are TRBV4-2 and TRBJ2-2, with D possibly TRBD1 on 6 matching bases. This CDR3 spans 15 amino acids. CDR1 LGHNA and CDR2 YNFKEQ come from the germline V gene. The V gene lost 4 bases and the J gene lost 7 bases, with 16 bases spanning the gap.